This entry describes one T cell receptor beta chain. Assay used: immunoSEQ multiplex PCR; TCRdb lists only in-frame clones, some missing. The sample holds 55,000 to 90,000 clones, 75% to 95% seen once. This sample is drawn from a study of blood T cell repertoires in COVID-19. Germline V lookup: CDR1 SGHDN, CDR2 FVKESK. Deletions cut 2 bases from V and 5 bases from J, with 16 bases between. The CDR3 extends over 15 amino acids. Specimen: peripheral blood. This clonotype originated in a human donor with active COVID-19. The donor label of this sample is uncertain. This rearrangement joins TRBV14 to TRBJ2-7; TRBD2 might be the D (7 bases). The CDR3 protein is CASSQFRRGGHEQYF. For the CDR3, the DNA is TGTGCCAGCAGCCAATTTCGTCGCGGGGGCCACGAGCAGTACTTC.